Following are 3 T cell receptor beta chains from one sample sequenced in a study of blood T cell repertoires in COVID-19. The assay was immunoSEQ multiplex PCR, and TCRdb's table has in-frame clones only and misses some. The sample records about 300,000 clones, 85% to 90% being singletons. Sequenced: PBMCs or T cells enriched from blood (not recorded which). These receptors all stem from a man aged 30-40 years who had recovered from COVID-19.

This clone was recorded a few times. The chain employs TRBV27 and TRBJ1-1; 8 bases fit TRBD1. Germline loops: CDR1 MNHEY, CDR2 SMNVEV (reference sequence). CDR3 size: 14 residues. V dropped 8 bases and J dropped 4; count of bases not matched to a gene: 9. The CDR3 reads CASGTGGTGTEAFF. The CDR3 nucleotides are TGTGCCAGCGGCACCGGGGGGACAGGCACTGAAGCTTTCTTT.

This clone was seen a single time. The CDR3 DNA sequence: TGTGCCAGCAGCCAAGGTACAGGGACATATGAGCAGTTCTTC. It translates to CASSQGTGTYEQFF. The chain employs TRBV3-1 (or the pseudogene TRBV3-2) and TRBJ2-1; D is possibly TRBD1 (6 bases). The germline V gene has CDR1 LGHDT and CDR2 YNNKEL (reference sequence). V shed 1 base and J shed 8 bases, with 12 bases lying between them. There are 14 residues in the CDR3.

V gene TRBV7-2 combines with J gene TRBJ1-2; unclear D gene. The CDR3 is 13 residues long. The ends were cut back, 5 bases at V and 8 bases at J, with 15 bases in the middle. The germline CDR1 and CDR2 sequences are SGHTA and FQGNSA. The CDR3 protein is CASSPSSSEGYTF. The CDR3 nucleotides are TGTGCCAGCAGCCCCTCTTCCTCCGAGGGCTACACCTTC.